The present TCR beta chain was sequenced within a study of radiation and T cells in renal cell carcinoma. The wider study: Nephrectomy followed 15 Gy stereotactic body radiation by 4 weeks.

Here immunoSEQ multiplex PCR was the method, and the copy in TCRdb shows in-frame clones only, minus some. The repertoire holds around 60,000 clones, with around 76% as singletons. General study results and limits: Without pretreatment biopsies, baseline tumor clonotype presence was undetermined. Top tumor clonotypes rose in blood 2 weeks post-radiation, then contracted.

As to this clone: Its target is not known.

Time point reported: blood 2 weeks post-SBRT. Regarding treatment: 15 Gy SBRT to primary tumor, nephrectomy 4 weeks later. Clear cell pathology was present in this patient's renal cell carcinoma. The germline V and J ends were trimmed by 5 bases and 0 bases, with 7 bases remaining between them. CDR3 length: 13 amino acids. Germline V gives CDR1 KGHSH, CDR2 LQKENI. The sequencing used blood, collected from a patient whose treatment included radiotherapy and nephrectomy. The chain couples TRBV18 to TRBJ1-1, with D possibly being TRBD1 (6 bases). The sequence was collected from a man aged 55-75 years with renal cell carcinoma. The CDR3 region has the DNA TGTGCCAGCTCAAGGACAGTGAACACTGAAGCTTTCTTT. This gives the protein CASSRTVNTEAFF.